The entry that follows covers one TCR beta chain sequence. Its antigen specificity is not known. Per-nucleotide qualities are absent, and no much larger clonotype sits a single base away. The CDR3 contains 14 residues, cysteine and phenylalanine counted. Kept here is only the CDR3 DNA, which spans 42 bases and is read in frame from base 1. Ends trimmed: V by 7 bases, J by 1 base; bases unmatched to a gene: 2. The germline V gene supplies CDR1 WSHSY and CDR2 SAAADI. The data derive from a study of T cells after posttransplantation cyclophosphamide (dated by TCRdb to about 2016). At the level of the whole study: Using TRB sequencing, the study followed how the T cell repertoire reconstituted after myeloablative bone marrow transplantation in which posttransplantation cyclophosphamide served as GVHD prophylaxis. Public TRB sequences were queried against a database of over 3,600 sequences associated with responses to pathogens, tumor antigens, self-antigens and alloantigens. In 3 patients, TRB sequencing was also performed on up to about 3 more blood samples taken 2 to 5.2 years after transplant, and in a handful of patients, pretransplant blood was also TRB-sequenced. Because TRA and TRB clonality correlated tightly in several samples, later TCR analyses were limited to TRB. Samples from a few dozen PTCy-treated patients, along with samples from about 16 of their related bone marrow donors, underwent antigen receptor sequencing. Blood from every one of the 30 to 40 PTCy patients who had 1-year posttransplant specimens underwent TRB sequencing.

Overall study outcomes, separate from this receptor: Donor-recipient similarity was low at 1-2 months but increased during the first year, and donor CD8+ memory clones often dominated later blood repertoires. The TRB repertoires of T cells infiltrating skin or GI tract showed only limited overlap with the TRB repertoires of T cells in blood. Across approximately 45 patients, TRB clonality was highly associated with recipient CMV seropositivity and CMV reactivation, and diversity in PTCy patients was similar to diversity in CNI/methotrexate controls.

Peripheral blood samples were provided by related bone marrow donors on the day of marrow donation. Peripheral blood and bone marrow mononuclear cells were isolated by Ficoll-Hypaque density centrifugation and cryopreserved. Genomic DNA was the input for TRB sequencing, which was run either with the immunoSEQ assay at survey resolution or with the hsTCRB kit. Per the source publication's procedure: The immunoSEQ software handled initial read processing, and the LymphoSeq R package was used for repertoire analyses. Clonality was computed as 1 minus normalized Shannon entropy; Gini coefficient was also calculated for each TRB dataset. Phenotypes of unsorted samples were inferred by mapping TRB sequences from sorted subsets of the recipient or donor onto the same recipient's unsorted samples. TCRdb obtained this table from immuneACCESS and retained in-frame rearrangements with V and J assigned. These tables miss some clones; where compared with another copy, unresolved V genes account for less than half of the shortfall, and the remainder is unexplained. D and trimming come from the DNA, and the V and J calls and clone size come from that table. The sample table records under 75,000 clones; approximately 92% of these occur just once. The leading ten clones occupy under 3% of the sample.

The TCR sequence derives from a woman under 40 in good health and a related stem cell transplant donor. The receptor chain draws on TRBV10-2 and TRBJ1-1, with 11 bases in between that match TRBD1. Sequencing was done on a sample of PBMCs. The CDR3 in this case is CASTGQGANTEAFF. The sequenced DNA: TGCGCCAGCACCGGACAGGGGGCGAACACTGAAGCTTTCTTT.